These 31 T cell receptor beta chains were sequenced from one sample in a study of blood T cell repertoires in COVID-19. Sequenced by immunoSEQ multiplex PCR; TCRdb stores in-frame clones only, minus some. Here the sample spans around 200,000 clones, roughly four fifths being singletons. The sequenced sample was PBMCs or T cells enriched from blood (not recorded which). Every receptor here comes from a man aged 35 to 55 who had recovered from COVID-19.

The J gene is TRBJ1-4, the V gene TRBV3-1 (or the pseudogene TRBV3-2); the D gene is possibly TRBD1 (5 bases). V gave up 4 bases and J gave up 0 bases, with 15 bases separating them. The CDR3 has 17 amino acids. The germline V gene has CDR1 LGHDT and CDR2 YNNKEL (reference sequence). CDR3: CASSRVIQAATNEKLFF. DNA for the CDR3: TGTGCCAGCAGCCGAGTTATACAGGCTGCAACTAATGAAAAACTGTTTTTT.

The rearrangement joins TRBV4-1 to TRBJ1-4; 9 nucleotides line up with TRBD1. The germline gives CDR1 MGHRA, CDR2 YSYEKL. V gave up 4 bases and J gave up 4 bases; unmatched junction bases: 7. This CDR3 region has 16 residues. CDR3 nucleotide sequence: TGCGCCAGCAGCCTACCGGGACAGGGAATTAATGAAAAACTGTTTTTT. This gives the protein CASSLPGQGINEKLFF.

The rearrangement links TRBV24-1 to TRBJ1-5; 7 bases agree with TRBD1. Germline assignment: CDR1 KGHDR and CDR2 SFDVKD. There are 15 residues in the CDR3. Trimming at V came to 4 bases and at J to 7 bases, leaving 9 bases not matched to a gene. CDR3 in DNA: TGTGCCACCAGTGACTCCGGACAGGTGGGGCAGCCCCAGCATTTT. Translating gives CATSDSGQVGQPQHF.

In DNA, the CDR3 is TGCGCCAGCAGCCAAGCGAGGGAAGCTAACACCGGGGAGCTGTTTTTT. It yields the protein CASSQAREANTGELFF. The rearrangement uses TRBV4-1 and TRBJ2-2, with D perhaps TRBD2 (5 bases). The V and J ends lost 1 base and 2 bases respectively, with 11 bases between them. The CDR3 totals 16 residues. Germline V gene lookup returns CDR1 MGHRA and CDR2 YSYEKL.

V gene TRBV12-3 or TRBV12-4 combines with J gene TRBJ2-2; D gene unclear. The V gene lost 6 bases and the J gene lost 2 bases, with 4 bases spanning the gap. The CDR3 length is 12 residues. The CDR3 sequence is CASSYNTGELFF. CDR3 bases: TGTGCCAGCAGCTATAACACCGGGGAGCTGTTTTTT.

This chain connects TRBV24-1 to TRBJ2-5; 9 bases are a match to TRBD1. Germline lookup yields CDR1 KGHDR and CDR2 SFDVKD. This CDR3 contains 15 residues. Trimming removed 4 bases from V and 4 bases from J; junction bases left unmatched: 6. This CDR3 reads CATSDRDRGIETQYF. The CDR3 nucleotides read TGTGCCACCAGTGACCGCGACAGGGGGATAGAGACCCAGTACTTC.

This sequence joins TRBV30 and TRBJ2-1; 9 nucleotides align to TRBD2. The CDR3 loop spans 16 amino acids. Per germline, CDR1 GTSNPN and CDR2 SVGIG (reference sequence). With 1 base clipped from V and 8 bases from J, the junction kept 12 bases outside the gene matches. The CDR3 loop is CAWSGQIAGAGDEQFF. DNA of the CDR3: TGTGCCTGGAGTGGACAAATAGCGGGGGCCGGGGATGAGCAGTTCTTC.

The V gene is TRBV6-2 or TRBV6-3, the J gene TRBJ2-7, with TRBD1 as a possible D gene (5 bases). CDR3 length equals 13 residues. CDR1 and CDR2 (germline): MNHEY, SVGEGT. V was clipped by 6 bases and J by 3 bases, with 12 bases between them. DNA of the CDR3: TGTGCCAGCAGCCCCCCGACAGACTACGAGCAGTACTTC. This translates into CASSPPTDYEQYF.

The J gene is TRBJ1-5, the V gene TRBV4-2; 8 bases agree with TRBD1. This CDR3 spans 16 amino acids. V lost 0 bases to trimming and J lost 7 bases; unmatched junction nucleotides: 8. Germline V CDR1 and CDR2: LGHNA, YNFKEQ. The CDR3 loop reads CASSQDPGQGRQPQHF. For the CDR3, the DNA is TGTGCCAGCAGCCAAGATCCCGGACAGGGACGACAGCCCCAGCATTTT.

The chain uses TRBV19 and TRBJ2-7; weak D call: TRBD1 (6 bases). Trimming took 4 bases from V and 4 from J, leaving 11 bases between them. The germline CDR1 and CDR2 sequences are LNHDA and SQIVND (reference sequence). The CDR3 is 13 residues long. DNA for the CDR3: TGTGCCAGTAGTAATGGGGGCATTTACGAGCAGTACTTC. This encodes CASSNGGIYEQYF.

This rearrangement joins TRBV6-6 to TRBJ1-1; D is unresolved. Germline-derived CDR1 and CDR2 are MNHNY and SVGAGI (reference sequence). V shed 2 bases and J shed 1 base, with 14 bases lying between them. This CDR3 has 16 amino acids. CDR3 in DNA: TGTGCCAGCAGTTACCGTACAGCGGTTGGGAACACTGAAGCTTTCTTT. Amino acids: CASSYRTAVGNTEAFF.

V usage is TRBV5-1 and J usage is TRBJ1-5; 7 bases agree with TRBD1. The CDR3 spans 14 residues. Germline CDR1 and CDR2: SGHRS and YFSETQ. V lost 5 bases and J lost 2; bases outside the gene matches: 4. CDR3 DNA sequence: TGCGCCAGCAGTACCGGGACAGGCAATCAGCCCCAGCATTTT. Translating it yields CASSTGTGNQPQHF.

This clone was detected a few times. This sequence joins TRBV19 and TRBJ2-7; TRBD2 agrees at 9 bases. Germline CDR1 reads LNHDA; CDR2 reads SQIVND (reference sequence). The length of the CDR3 is 14 residues. V was pared by 7 bases and J by 7 bases, with 11 bases of the junction left unmatched. The CDR3 nucleotides read TGTGCCAGTACCCTAGCGGGAACCTCTGGGGAGCAGTACTTC. The encoded protein is CASTLAGTSGEQYF. Full variable domain (outside the CDR3, taken from reference TRBV19 and TRBJ2-7): DGGITQSPKYLFRKEGQNVTLSCEQNLNHDAMYWYRQDPGQGLRLIYYSQIVNDFQKGDIAEGYSVSREKKESFPLTVTSAQKNPTAFYLCASTLAGTSGEQYFGPGTRLTVT.

This rearrangement joins TRBV18 to TRBJ1-2, with a possible D match to TRBD1 (5 bases). Trimming stripped 2 bases from V and 7 bases from J, with 17 bases between. The V gene's germline CDR1 is KGHSH and CDR2 LQKENI. The CDR3 contains 15 residues. CDR3 loop: CASSPGAGVFLGYTF. In DNA form, the CDR3 reads TGTGCCAGCTCACCAGGGGCAGGAGTCTTCCTTGGCTACACCTTC.

Judged by abundance, this clone is medium-sized. The rearrangement uses TRBV7-9 and TRBJ2-1; 10 positions agree with TRBD2. The V gene's germline CDR1 is SEHNR and CDR2 FQNEAQ (reference sequence). CDR3 length equals 14 residues. With V trimmed by 2 bases and J by 7 bases, 2 bases remained unmatched. In nucleotides, the CDR3 is TGTGCCAGCAGCTTATTTAGCGGGGGGAATGAGCAGTTCTTC. It encodes CASSLFSGGNEQFF.

This clone was found once. The CDR3 bases are TGTGCCAGCAGCTTACCCCTCTCCTACGAGCAGTACTTC. Protein product: CASSLPLSYEQYF. The rearrangement uses TRBV7-9 and TRBJ2-7; D unresolved. The CDR3 extends over 13 amino acids. The V gene's germline CDR1 is SEHNR and CDR2 FQNEAQ (reference sequence). V was clipped by 2 bases and J by 0 bases, with 5 bases between them. The variable domain in full, with the rest retrieved from reference TRBV7-9 and TRBJ2-7, is DTGVSQNPRHKITKRGQNVTFRCDPISEHNRLYWYRQTLGQGPEFLTYFQNEAQLEKSRLLSDRFSAERPKGSFSTLEIQRTEQGDSAMYLCASSLPLSYEQYFGPGTRLTVT.

The chain links TRBV18 to TRBJ1-5; no clear D. Germline CDR1 is KGHSH and CDR2 is LQKENI. The CDR3 length is 17 residues. V was pared by 2 bases and J by 1 base, with 15 bases between. CDR3 sequence (DNA): TGTGCCAGCTCACCAAGGCGCCCGGAGGGCAGCAATCAGCCCCAGCATTTT. Its protein is CASSPRRPEGSNQPQHF.

The rearrangement links TRBV5-1 to TRBJ2-2; 8 positions agree with TRBD1. With 0 bases clipped from V and 6 bases from J, the junction kept 4 bases outside the gene matches. Germline V gene data show CDR1 as SGHRS and CDR2 as YFSETQ. The CDR3 contains 15 residues. The CDR3 DNA sequence: TGCGCCAGCAGCTTGGGACAGGGGATACCCGGGGAGCTGTTTTTT. Translation gives CASSLGQGIPGELFF.

This chain links TRBV7-2 with TRBJ1-3; weak D call: TRBD1 (5 bases). There are 14 residues in the CDR3. Germline loops: CDR1 SGHTA, CDR2 FQGNSA. V gave up 4 bases and J gave up 4 bases, with 11 bases separating them. The CDR3 DNA reads as TGTGCCAGCAGCTCCAGGGTTTACGGAAACACCATATATTTT. This sequence encodes CASSSRVYGNTIYF.

Here the CDR3 reads CASSGDLKLYGYTF. The CDR3, as DNA: TGTGCCAGCAGCGGAGACCTGAAGCTATATGGCTACACCTTC. This chain connects TRBV2 to TRBJ1-2; D unresolved. The V gene lost 6 bases and the J gene lost 5 bases, with 16 bases spanning the gap. The CDR3 covers 14 residues. The germline V gene encodes CDR1 SNHLY and CDR2 FYNNEI.

The rearrangement joins TRBV11-2 to TRBJ2-7, with 10 bases aligning to TRBD2. CDR1 and CDR2 (germline): SGHAT, FQNNGV. V shed 6 bases and J 1 base; nucleotides not matched to a gene: 6. There are 15 residues in the CDR3. The CDR3 DNA reads TGTGCCAGCAGTTCTCTAGCGGGAGTTTCCTACGAGCAGTACTTC. Translating gives CASSSLAGVSYEQYF.

The CDR3 spells CASSVGGGALSEQFF. CDR3 coding DNA: TGTGCCAGCAGCGTAGGCGGGGGGGCCCTCTCTGAGCAGTTCTTC. The chain employs TRBV9 and TRBJ2-1; the match to TRBD2 covers 9 bases. Germline CDR1 and CDR2: SGDLS and YYNGEE. The length of the CDR3 is 15 residues. The trim removed 0 bases at V and 9 bases at J, leaving 7 bases unmatched.

The chain recombines TRBV5-1 with TRBJ1-2; 7 bases agree with TRBD1. This CDR3 has 14 residues. The germline V gene has CDR1 SGHRS and CDR2 YFSETQ. J gave up 6 bases and V 4 bases, and 9 bases lay outside the gene matches. Here the CDR3 reads CASSPTTGRDGYTF. CDR3 sequence (DNA): TGCGCCAGCAGCCCTACGACAGGGCGCGATGGCTACACCTTC.

This chain links TRBV7-9 with TRBJ1-3; D unresolved. Germline CDR1 is SEHNR and CDR2 is FQNEAQ (reference sequence). The CDR3 is 13 amino acids. V was clipped by 3 bases and J by 4 bases, with 7 bases between them. The chain's CDR3 is CASSFLSGNTIYF. The DNA of the CDR3 is TGTGCCAGCAGCTTCCTCTCGGGAAACACCATATATTTT.

The J gene is TRBJ2-1, the V gene TRBV27; 9 bases are a match to TRBD2. The CDR3 is made up of 16 amino acids. V lost 6 bases to trimming and J lost 2 bases; unmatched junction nucleotides: 8. Looked up from germline, CDR1 is MNHEY and CDR2 is SMNVEV (reference sequence). The DNA for the CDR3 is TGTGCCAGCAGCTTTAGCGGGAGAAACCCCTACAATGAGCAGTTCTTC. Residues: CASSFSGRNPYNEQFF.

The chain employs TRBV18 and TRBJ2-1; TRBD1 agrees at 9 bases. J was trimmed by 0 bases and V by 0 bases; bases with no gene match: 12. CDR1 is KGHSH and CDR2 is LQKENI in the germline V gene. The CDR3 is 20 amino acids. The CDR3 region has the DNA TGTGCCAGCTCACCACCGACGGGACAGGGCCAGTTGAGCTCCTACAATGAGCAGTTCTTC. Translating gives CASSPPTGQGQLSSYNEQFF. Complete variable domain (other parts from reference TRBV18 and TRBJ2-1): NAGVMQNPRHLVRRRGQEARLRCSPMKGHSHVYWYRQLPEEGLKFMVYLQKENIIDESGMPKERFSAEFPKEGPSILRIQQVVRGDSAAYFCASSPPTGQGQLSSYNEQFFGPGTRLTVL.

This clone appeared a few times. The chain has TRBV19 and TRBJ1-1; TRBD1 matches 8 bases. Looked up from germline, CDR1 is LNHDA and CDR2 is SQIVND (reference sequence). J lost 1 base, V lost 10 bases, and 5 bases had no gene match. This CDR3 spans 13 amino acids. Here the CDR3 DNA reads TGTGCCACCCGGACAGGGAGGAACACTGAAGCTTTCTTT. It translates to CATRTGRNTEAFF.

This sequence joins TRBV5-1 and TRBJ1-2; 11 bases are shared with TRBD1. The CDR3 extends over 16 amino acids. The germline gives CDR1 SGHRS, CDR2 YFSETQ. Germline trimming cut 3 bases from V and 4 bases from J; bases unmatched to any gene: 8. The DNA for the CDR3 is TGCGCCAGCAGCTCAGAACCGGGACAGGGGGGCTATGGCTACACCTTC. Encoded protein: CASSSEPGQGGYGYTF.

This rearrangement joins TRBV7-9 to TRBJ2-2; D is perhaps TRBD1 (6 bases). The CDR3 is made up of 15 amino acids. Trimming left V 0 bases short and J 2 bases short, with 7 bases between. From germline, CDR1 is SEHNR and CDR2 FQNEAQ (reference sequence). CDR3: CASSLAQGNTGELFF. The CDR3 DNA sequence: TGTGCCAGCAGCTTAGCACAGGGTAACACCGGGGAGCTGTTTTTT.

The chain has TRBV12-3 or TRBV12-4 and TRBJ1-1; D uncertain. The CDR3 has 13 amino acids. V gave up 1 base and J gave up 3 bases, with 6 bases separating them. The CDR3 region is CASSLGSYTEAFF. The CDR3 region has the DNA TGTGCCAGCAGTTTAGGGAGTTACACTGAAGCTTTCTTT.

The gene calls are TRBV2 and TRBJ2-2, with TRBD1 matching 7 bases. Germline V CDR1 and CDR2: SNHLY, FYNNEI. V dropped 6 bases and J dropped 0; count of bases not matched to a gene: 4. This CDR3 is 15 amino acids long. The CDR3 reads CASSRTGSNTGELFF. CDR3 coding DNA: TGTGCCAGCAGCAGGACAGGTTCGAACACCGGGGAGCTGTTTTTT.